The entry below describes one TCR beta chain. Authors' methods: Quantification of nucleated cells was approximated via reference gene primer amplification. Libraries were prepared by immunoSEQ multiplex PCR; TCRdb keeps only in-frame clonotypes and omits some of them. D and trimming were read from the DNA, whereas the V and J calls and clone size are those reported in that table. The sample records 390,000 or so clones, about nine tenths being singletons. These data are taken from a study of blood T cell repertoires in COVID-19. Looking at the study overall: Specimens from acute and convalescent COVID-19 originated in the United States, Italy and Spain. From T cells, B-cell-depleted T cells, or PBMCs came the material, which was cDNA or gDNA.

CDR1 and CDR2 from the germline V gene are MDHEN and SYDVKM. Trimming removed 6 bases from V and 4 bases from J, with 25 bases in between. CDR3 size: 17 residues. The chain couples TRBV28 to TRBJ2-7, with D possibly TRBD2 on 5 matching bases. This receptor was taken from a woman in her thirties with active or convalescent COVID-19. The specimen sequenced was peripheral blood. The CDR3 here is CASSYTWGVSRKYEQYF. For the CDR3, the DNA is TGTGCCAGCAGCTATACATGGGGAGTAAGTCGAAAGTACGAGCAGTACTTC.